The sequence of this TCR beta chain was determined in a study of blood T cell repertoires in COVID-19. The protocol was immunoSEQ multiplex PCR, while the TCRdb copy is restricted to in-frame clones and leaves out a portion. The sample holds fewer than 90,000 clones, roughly 78% seen once. With 0 bases removed from V and 6 bases from J, the gap between germline ends came to 9 bases. The CDR3 loop spans 13 amino acids. Germline values: CDR1 SGHRS, CDR2 YFSETQ. This clone was counted a single time. The receptor's source is a woman older than 75 with acute or convalescent COVID-19. Sequences were obtained from peripheral blood. V gene TRBV5-1 combines with J gene TRBJ2-5, with D unresolved. CDR3 loop: CASSLVVEKTQYF. DNA for the CDR3: TGCGCCAGCAGCTTGGTTGTGGAGAAGACCCAGTACTTC.